A single sample gave rise to the 18 T cell receptor beta chains below, sequenced in a study of blood T cells in healthy people across ages. For the second PCR, which ran for about 7 to 11 cycles, a sample-barcoded 5' primer and a J-beta primer mix were used. TCRdb reanalysed the 5' RACE reads using MiXCR and keeps one entry per CDR3 protein. The table has a few hundred thousand distinct CDR3 sequences, 45% to 60% seen once. The sample consisted of blood. The receptors originated from a man between 60 and 75 years old in good health.

Ten or more counts support this clonotype. The chain recombines TRBV2 with TRBJ2-3; D unclear. The CDR3 is 15 residues long. CDR1 is SNHLY and CDR2 is FYNNEI in the germline V gene. The V gene lost 6 bases and the J gene lost 2 bases, with 15 bases spanning the gap. The CDR3 protein is CASSPVRPFTDTQYF. The CDR3, as DNA: TGTGCCAGCAGCCCGGTTCGGCCTTTCACAGATACGCAGTATTTT.

This clonotype was seen a few times. The CDR3 loop reads CSGQKGLAGGPDTQYF. The CDR3, as DNA: TGCAGTGGTCAGAAGGGACTAGCGGGAGGCCCCGATACGCAGTATTTT. The V and J genes are TRBV20-1 and TRBJ2-3; 15 bases match TRBD2. The trim removed 7 bases at V and 6 bases at J, leaving 11 bases unmatched. Germline CDR1 reads DFQATT; CDR2 reads SNEGSKA (reference sequence). CDR3 length: 16 amino acids.

The CDR3 coding sequence is TGTGCCGCCGGAGGGGTGGTGGAGACAGATACGCAGTATTTT. Translating it yields CAAGGVVETDTQYF. The chain carries TRBV30 and TRBJ2-3; a weak D match, TRBD2 (6 bases). V lost 8 bases to trimming and J lost 3 bases, with 18 bases between them. Germline V gives CDR1 GTSNPN, CDR2 SVGIG (reference sequence). The length of the CDR3 is 14 residues.

The chain is built from TRBV9 and TRBJ2-5; no reliable D call. Per the germline V gene, CDR1 is SGDLS and CDR2 is YYNGEE. Trimming stripped 4 bases from V and 4 bases from J, with 14 bases between. There are 14 residues in the CDR3. The CDR3 sequence is CASSPGLPRETQYF. The CDR3 DNA reads TGTGCCAGCAGCCCTGGGTTGCCGAGAGAGACCCAGTACTTC.

The sample holds a few counts of this clonotype. The chain couples TRBV7-9 to TRBJ2-3; possibly TRBD1 or TRBD2 for D (6 bases each). Germline CDR1 is SEHNR and CDR2 is FQNEAQ (reference sequence). The CDR3 spans 17 residues. Trimming took off 1 base at V and 3 bases at J, with 17 bases between the two ends. The CDR3 sequence: CASSLGGAGAGTDTQYF. In DNA form, the CDR3 reads TGTGCCAGCAGCTTAGGGGGGGCAGGGGCCGGGACAGATACGCAGTATTTT.

Concerning this clonotype itself: An end of the junction does not agree with germline; a read error may underlie this. The chain recombines TRBV25-1 with TRBJ1-2; perhaps TRBD1 as D (5 bases). Germline loops: CDR1 MGHDK, CDR2 SYGVNS. The CDR3 sequence is 16 residues long. CDR3 sequence: CAGSDQGSRANYGYTF. The CDR3, as DNA: TGTGCCGGCAGTGACCAGGGAAGCAGGGCTAACTATGGCTACACCTTC.

Comment on this clonotype: At one end, the junction sequence differs from germline, possibly due to a read error. CDR3 sequence reads: CANSPDDGPRQYF. CDR3 sequence (DNA): TGCGCCAACAGCCCGGACGACGGTCCTCGGCAGTACTTC. The rearrangement joins TRBV5-1 to TRBJ2-4; D ambiguous. Germline V CDR1 and CDR2: SGHRS, YFSETQ. The CDR3 has 13 residues. The variable domain in full, completed from reference TRBV5-1 and TRBJ2-4, reads KAGVTQTPRYLIKTRGQQVTLSCSPISGHRSVSWYQQTPGQGLQFLFEYFSETQRNKGNFPGRFSGRQFSNSRSEMNVSTLELGDSALYLCANSPDDGPRQYFGAGTRLSVL.

This clonotype showed up just a few times. The chain recombines TRBV5-1 with TRBJ2-7; 9 bases are a match to TRBD1. With 4 bases clipped from V and 2 bases from J, the junction kept 7 bases outside the gene matches. This CDR3 contains 15 residues. CDR1 and CDR2 (germline): SGHRS, YFSETQ. Here the CDR3 reads CASSPKTGGPYEQYF. The CDR3 DNA reads TGCGCCAGCAGCCCGAAGACAGGGGGACCCTACGAGCAGTACTTC.

The chain recombines TRBV7-8 with TRBJ2-7, with 7 bases lining up with TRBD1. Trimming took 5 bases from V and 2 from J; bases not matched to a gene: 6. Looked up from germline, CDR1 is SGHVS and CDR2 is FQNEAQ. This CDR3 spans 14 amino acids. The DNA of the CDR3 is TGTGCCAGCAGCCGGGGACAGCCAGCCTACGAGCAGTACTTC. Encoded protein: CASSRGQPAYEQYF.

CDR3 sequence (DNA): TGTGCCAGCAGAAACTCGGGACACCTAGATAATTCACCCCTCCACTTT. Protein product: CASRNSGHLDNSPLHF. The gene calls are TRBV27 and TRBJ1-6; possibly TRBD1 for D (6 bases). V lost 6 bases to trimming and J lost 5 bases, with 17 bases between them. The V gene's germline CDR1 is MNHEY and CDR2 SMNVEV (reference sequence). The CDR3 has 16 residues.

This clonotype was observed a handful of times. J is TRBJ2-4 and V is TRBV20-1; D uncertain. V was clipped by 1 base and J by 13 bases, with 11 bases between them. This CDR3 is built from 11 residues. The germline gives CDR1 DFQATT, CDR2 SNEGSKA (reference sequence). CDR3 DNA: TGCAGTGCTAGAGTTAGCTCCGGGCAGTACTTC. Translated: CSARVSSGQYF.

The chain combines TRBV6-2 or TRBV6-3 with TRBJ1-2; no reliable D call. The CDR3 consists of 12 residues. Germline loops: CDR1 MNHEY, CDR2 SVGEGT. V lost 6 bases and J 4 bases, leaving 9 bases between the germline ends. The CDR3 DNA is TGTGCCAGCAGAAAAACCGCCTATGGCTACACCTTC. Translation gives CASRKTAYGYTF.

V gene TRBV20-1 combines with J gene TRBJ2-5, with 10 bases fitting TRBD2. The CDR3 consists of 17 residues. Trimming cost V 3 bases and J 1 base; bases outside gene matches: 11. Germline CDR1 DFQATT, CDR2 SNEGSKA (reference sequence). This chain's CDR3 is CSARDLFSGGTQETQYF. Written as DNA, the CDR3 is TGCAGTGCTAGGGATCTCTTTAGCGGGGGGACCCAAGAGACCCAGTACTTC.

The J gene is TRBJ2-1, the V gene TRBV6-1; D remains unclear. Germline values: CDR1 MNHNS, CDR2 SASEGT. V gave up 4 bases and J gave up 0 bases, with 10 bases separating them. The CDR3 totals 15 residues. The CDR3 sequence is CASSAEKSSYNEQFF. The CDR3 DNA follows: TGTGCCAGCAGTGCAGAGAAAAGCTCCTACAATGAGCAGTTCTTC.

The chain joins TRBV20-1 to TRBJ1-6, with D uncertain. V gave up 1 base and J gave up 6 bases, with 7 bases separating them. Germline CDR1 reads DFQATT; CDR2 reads SNEGSKA (reference sequence). The CDR3 loop spans 13 amino acids. CDR3 in DNA: TGCAGTGCTAGAGGCGAGGCTAATTCACCCCTCCACTTT. Amino acids: CSARGEANSPLHF.

The chain is built from TRBV6-2 or TRBV6-3 and TRBJ2-5; D unclear. The J call is in doubt because the DNA end fits TRBJ2-7 better. Germline CDR1 MNHEY, CDR2 SVGEGT. CDR3 length: 11 residues. This CDR3 reads CASRELYEQYF. CDR3 nucleotides: TGTGCCAGCAGGGAACTCTACGAGCAGTACTTC.

The rearrangement joins TRBV9 to TRBJ2-7; D may be TRBD2 (6 bases). CDR3 length: 14 amino acids. Germline V lookup: CDR1 SGDLS, CDR2 YYNGEE. V lost 7 bases to trimming and J lost 2 bases, with 16 bases between them. The CDR3 loop is CASGEGLLAYEQYF. The DNA for the CDR3 is TGTGCCAGCGGGGAAGGACTACTCGCCTACGAGCAGTACTTC.

This clonotype has more than one count but fewer than ten. The chain is built from TRBV7-2 and TRBJ2-7; D perhaps matches TRBD2 (6 bases). Per germline, CDR1 SGHTA and CDR2 FQGNSA. This CDR3 has 14 amino acids. The ends were cut back, 5 bases at V and 4 bases at J, with 15 bases in the middle. The CDR3 protein is CASSTQKGRYEQYF. The CDR3 nucleotides are TGTGCCAGCAGCACCCAGAAGGGGAGGTACGAGCAGTACTTC. Filled out from reference TRBV7-2 and TRBJ2-7, the complete variable domain reads GAGVSQSPSNKVTEKGKDVELRCDPISGHTALYWYRQSLGQGLEFLIYFQGNSAPDKSGLPSDRFSAERTGGSVSTLTIQRTQQEDSAVYLCASSTQKGRYEQYFGPGTRLTVT.